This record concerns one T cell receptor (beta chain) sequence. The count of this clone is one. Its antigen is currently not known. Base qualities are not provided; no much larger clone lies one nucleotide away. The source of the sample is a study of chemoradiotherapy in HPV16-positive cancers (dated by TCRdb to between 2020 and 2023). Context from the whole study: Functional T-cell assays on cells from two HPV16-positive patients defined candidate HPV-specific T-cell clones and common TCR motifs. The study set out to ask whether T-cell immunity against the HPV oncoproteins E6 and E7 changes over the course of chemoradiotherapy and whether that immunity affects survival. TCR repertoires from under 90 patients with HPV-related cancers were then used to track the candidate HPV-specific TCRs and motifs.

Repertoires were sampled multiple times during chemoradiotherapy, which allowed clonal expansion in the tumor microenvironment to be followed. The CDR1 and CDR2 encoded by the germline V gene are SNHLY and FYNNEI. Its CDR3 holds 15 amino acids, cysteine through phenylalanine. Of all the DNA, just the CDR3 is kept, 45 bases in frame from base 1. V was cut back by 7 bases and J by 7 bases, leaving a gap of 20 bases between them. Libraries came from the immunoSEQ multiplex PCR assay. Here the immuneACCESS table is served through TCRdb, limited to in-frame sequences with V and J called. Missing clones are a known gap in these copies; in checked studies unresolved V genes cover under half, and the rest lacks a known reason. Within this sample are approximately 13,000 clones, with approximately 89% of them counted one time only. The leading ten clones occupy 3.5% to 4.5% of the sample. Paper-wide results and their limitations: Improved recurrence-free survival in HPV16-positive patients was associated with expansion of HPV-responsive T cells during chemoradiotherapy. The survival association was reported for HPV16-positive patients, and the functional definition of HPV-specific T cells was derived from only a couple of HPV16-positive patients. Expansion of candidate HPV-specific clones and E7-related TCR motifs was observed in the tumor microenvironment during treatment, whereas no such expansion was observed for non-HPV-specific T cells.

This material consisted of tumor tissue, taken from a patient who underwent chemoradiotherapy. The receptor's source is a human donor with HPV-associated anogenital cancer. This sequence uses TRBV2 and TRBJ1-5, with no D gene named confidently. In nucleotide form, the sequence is TGTGCCAGCACCCCCCAGAGAGGGAACGGCCAGCCCCAGCATTTT. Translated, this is CASTPQRGNGQPQHF.